Presented here are 30 T cell receptor beta chains from one specimen sequenced in a study of T cells in Graves' hyperthyroidism and ophthalmopathy (dated by TCRdb to about 2019). The method was multiplex PCR. Sequencing was performed on an Illumina HiSeq 2000. TCR beta CDR3 regions were amplified from RNA transcripts. The first round of RT-PCR for the TCR CDR3 was performed with the HTBI primer set and the Qiagen OneStep RT-PCR kit. TCRdb applied fastp at Q25 and MiXCR to the public reads, then kept only in-frame beta chains. Merged by CDR3 protein, the rows form single entries marked with the most common genes and DNA. This sample holds 700,000 or so distinct CDR3 sequences; roughly 15% were observed only once. About 12% of the sample rests with the top ten. The sample consisted of blood. The receptors originated from a woman in her forties or fifties with Graves' ophthalmopathy.

This clonotype was seen repeatedly, ten times or more. J is TRBJ1-1 and V is TRBV11-2; D is unresolved. The germline V gene has CDR1 SGHAT and CDR2 FQNNGV. The V and J ends lost 5 bases and 0 bases respectively, with 13 bases between them. The CDR3 extends over 15 amino acids. The CDR3 bases are TGTGCCAGCAGCCACCTGAAGATTATGAACACTGAAGCTTTCTTT. Translating it yields CASSHLKIMNTEAFF.

This clonotype was observed at least ten times. The chain has TRBV18 and TRBJ2-1; TRBD2 matches 11 bases. This CDR3 spans 15 amino acids. The V gene end was trimmed by 5 bases and the J gene end by 6 bases; junction bases not matched to a gene: 6. The V gene's germline CDR1 is KGHSH and CDR2 LQKENI. CDR3 nucleotide sequence: TGTGCCAGCTCAACGACTAGCGGGAAAGCCAATGAGCAGTTCTTC. It specifies CASSTTSGKANEQFF. Supplemented by reference TRBV18 and TRBJ2-1, the full variable domain reads NAGVMQNPRHLVRRRGQEARLRCSPMKGHSHVYWYRQLPEEGLKFMVYLQKENIIDESGMPKERFSAEFPKEGPSILRIQQVVRGDSAAYFCASSTTSGKANEQFFGPGTRLTVL.

This clonotype was seen more than once but under ten times. This chain links TRBV15 with TRBJ1-3, with TRBD1 matching 10 bases. Germline CDR1 and CDR2: LNHNV and YYDKDF (reference sequence). J lost 3 bases, V lost 6 bases, and 8 bases had no gene match. There are 16 residues in the CDR3. The DNA of the CDR3 is TGTGCCACCAGTTATTCCCGGGACAGGGGTGGAAACACCATATATTTT. Translating gives CATSYSRDRGGNTIYF.

This clonotype was detected a few times. The V gene is TRBV24-1, the J gene TRBJ1-2; tentative D call: TRBD1 (5 bases). The CDR3 spans 13 residues. The germline V and J ends were trimmed by 4 bases and 7 bases, with 12 bases remaining between them. Germline CDR1 and CDR2: KGHDR and SFDVKD. CDR3 DNA: TGTGCCACCAGTGACCCCAGGGAGGCTGGCTACACCTTC. Translated: CATSDPREAGYTF.

The chain recombines TRBV28 with TRBJ2-5, with 8 positions matching TRBD2. The CDR3 is made up of 15 amino acids. With 5 bases clipped from V and 3 bases from J, the junction kept 8 bases outside the gene matches. Germline loops: CDR1 MDHEN, CDR2 SYDVKM. CDR3 protein: CASSIGTRPKETQYF. CDR3 coding DNA: TGTGCCAGCAGTATTGGGACTAGGCCGAAAGAGACCCAGTACTTC. The variable domain in full, with the rest retrieved from reference TRBV28 and TRBJ2-5, is DVKVTQSSRYLVKRTGEKVFLECVQDMDHENMFWYRQDPGLGLRLIYFSYDVKMKEKGDIPEGYSVSREKKERFSLILESASTNQTSMYLCASSIGTRPKETQYFGPGTRLLVL.

This clonotype came up many times. This chain links TRBV5-1 with TRBJ2-5; D perhaps matches TRBD1 (5 bases). V was pared by 0 bases and J by 2 bases, with 11 bases between. Per the germline V gene, CDR1 is SGHRS and CDR2 is YFSETQ. The CDR3 is 15 residues long. CDR3 loop: CASSLGDSQQETQYF. As DNA, the CDR3 is TGCGCCAGCAGCTTGGGTGACAGCCAACAAGAGACCCAGTACTTC.

This clonotype was counted many times. The chain carries TRBV20-1 and TRBJ2-5; 11 bases agree with TRBD2. The CDR3 has 16 residues. Losses at the gene ends were 4 bases for V and 1 base for J; bases not matched to a gene: 8. Germline V gene lookup returns CDR1 DFQATT and CDR2 SNEGSKA (reference sequence). The CDR3 DNA is TGCAGTGCTATTAGCGGGAGGGCCGTTACCCAAGAGACCCAGTACTTC. Residues: CSAISGRAVTQETQYF.

This clonotype has ten or more counts. This chain links TRBV6-1 with TRBJ2-1; D is possibly TRBD1 (5 bases). Trimming removed 2 bases from V and 4 bases from J, with 9 bases in between. CDR3 length: 14 residues. Germline V gives CDR1 MNHNS, CDR2 SASEGT. CDR3 region: CASSESGPYNEQFF. CDR3 DNA sequence: TGTGCCAGCAGTGAATCAGGGCCATACAATGAGCAGTTCTTC.

This clonotype was recorded at least ten times. The chain uses TRBV2 and TRBJ1-2; 7 nucleotides agree with TRBD1. With V trimmed by 7 bases and J by 7 bases, 6 bases remained unmatched. CDR1 is SNHLY, CDR2 FYNNEI, per germline. The CDR3 totals 12 residues. As DNA, the CDR3 is TGTGCCAGCACAGACAGGGATTCTGGCTACACCTTC. This sequence encodes CASTDRDSGYTF.

This clonotype has ten or more counts. V usage is TRBV20-1 and J usage is TRBJ2-7; TRBD1 or TRBD2 may be the D gene (6 bases each). Germline V CDR1 and CDR2: DFQATT, SNEGSKA (reference sequence). Trimming pared 6 bases from V and 5 bases from J, leaving 26 bases between. CDR3 size: 16 residues. The DNA of the CDR3 is TGCAGTGCAAACTTACAGGGAGGATTTGTTATCGACGAGCAGTACTTC. This codes for CSANLQGGFVIDEQYF.

This clonotype was counted many times. The rearrangement links TRBV12-3 or TRBV12-4 to TRBJ2-1; TRBD1 is a possible D gene (6 bases). The CDR3 contains 13 residues. V was cut by 7 bases and J by 2 bases, with 9 bases left in between. In DNA, the CDR3 is TGTGCCAGCACCAGGACAGCCTACAATGAGCAGTTCTTC. It encodes CASTRTAYNEQFF.

The chain recombines TRBV2 with TRBJ1-5, with 9 bases fitting TRBD1. Per the germline V gene, CDR1 is SNHLY and CDR2 is FYNNEI. CDR3 length: 16 residues. V trimming: 4 bases; J trimming: 7 bases; junction bases outside the gene matches: 11. CDR3 in DNA: TGTGCCAGCAGTGTTCCGGGACAGGGCAGAAAACAGCCCCAGCATTTT. This gives the protein CASSVPGQGRKQPQHF.

This clonotype showed up many times. V is TRBV28 and J is TRBJ1-5; 7 bases agree with TRBD1. Germline CDR1 is MDHEN and CDR2 is SYDVKM. The CDR3 totals 15 residues. J gave up 2 bases and V 3 bases, and 4 bases lay outside the gene matches. The CDR3 bases are TGTGCCAGCAGTTTGACAGGGATGGGCAATCAGCCCCAGCATTTT. It yields the protein CASSLTGMGNQPQHF.

V is TRBV7-3 and J is TRBJ1-1, with 12 bases that match TRBD1. CDR3 length: 16 residues. J lost 4 bases, V lost 5 bases, and 8 bases had no gene match. Germline CDR1 reads SGHTA; CDR2 reads FQGTGA. CDR3 region: CASSQGTGGESTEAFF. CDR3 nucleotide sequence: TGTGCCAGCAGCCAAGGGACAGGGGGCGAATCCACTGAAGCTTTCTTT.

In this sample, this clonotype turned up a few times. CDR3 in DNA: TGTGCCAGCAGTTTATCGGGGCGGGATCTTGACTACGAGCAGTACTTC. Protein: CASSLSGRDLDYEQYF. The chain links TRBV27 to TRBJ2-7; D is perhaps TRBD2 (6 bases). The V and J ends lost 0 bases and 3 bases respectively, with 15 bases between them. Germline V gives CDR1 MNHEY, CDR2 SMNVEV (reference sequence). This CDR3 comprises 16 residues.

This clonotype occurred many times. The V gene is TRBV3-1, the J gene TRBJ1-1, with a weak D call TRBD1 (6 bases). The V gene lost 8 bases and the J gene lost 0 bases, with 7 bases spanning the gap. CDR3 length equals 12 residues. Looked up from germline, CDR1 is LGHDT and CDR2 is YNNKEL (reference sequence). CDR3 DNA: TGTGCCAGCGGACAGTTGAACACTGAAGCTTTCTTT. The encoded protein is CASGQLNTEAFF.

The rearrangement joins TRBV2 to TRBJ1-1; 7 bases agree with TRBD1. The J segment lost 4 bases and the V segment lost 11 bases, leaving 13 bases of the junction unmatched. Germline values: CDR1 SNHLY, CDR2 FYNNEI. The CDR3 runs 14 residues. The CDR3 reads CASYPGGRITEAFF. The CDR3, as DNA: TGTGCCTCCTACCCAGGGGGAAGGATCACTGAAGCTTTCTTT.

This clonotype was recorded many times. This chain connects TRBV7-8 to TRBJ2-3; 9 bases map to TRBD1. The CDR3 is 15 residues long. Per germline, CDR1 SGHVS and CDR2 FQNEAQ. V was clipped by 10 bases and J by 2 bases; unmatched bases: 10. The CDR3 region is CAITGTGKPTDTQYF. The CDR3 bases are TGTGCCATAACTGGGACAGGGAAACCCACAGATACGCAGTATTTT.

The chain recombines TRBV28 with TRBJ2-7; 11 nucleotides align to TRBD2. In germline, CDR1 is MDHEN, CDR2 SYDVKM. The CDR3 sequence is 17 residues long. J was trimmed by 0 bases and V by 3 bases; bases with no gene match: 7. CDR3 sequence reads: CASSLGLAAGSSYEQYF. Here the CDR3 DNA reads TGTGCCAGCAGTTTGGGACTAGCGGCAGGGAGCTCCTACGAGCAGTACTTC.

This clonotype was seen more than once but under ten times. This chain connects TRBV11-2 to TRBJ2-5; TRBD1 matches 7 bases. V trimming: 8 bases; J trimming: 5 bases; junction bases outside the gene matches: 11. The CDR3 has 14 amino acids. Germline V gene data show CDR1 as SGHAT and CDR2 as FQNNGV. The CDR3 coding sequence is TGTGCCAGCGGCCGATTAACGACAGGGGAGACCCAGTACTTC. This codes for CASGRLTTGETQYF.

There are many counts of this clonotype. This chain joins TRBV29-1 and TRBJ1-2, with D perhaps TRBD1 (6 bases). Germline lookup yields CDR1 SQVTM and CDR2 ANQGSEA. This CDR3 region has 12 residues. V gave up 4 bases and J gave up 2 bases, with 8 bases separating them. CDR3 sequence reads: CSVATGNYGYTF. In DNA, the CDR3 is TGCAGCGTTGCGACAGGCAACTATGGCTACACCTTC.

The chain joins TRBV18 to TRBJ1-5, with D unclear. V gave up 2 bases and J gave up 3 bases, with 14 bases separating them. This CDR3 has 16 amino acids. CDR1 is KGHSH, CDR2 LQKENI, per germline. This CDR3 is CASSPTQVKVNQPQHF. CDR3 sequence (DNA): TGTGCCAGCTCACCAACCCAGGTAAAGGTCAATCAGCCCCAGCATTTT. The full variable domain, rest sourced from reference TRBV18 and TRBJ1-5, is NAGVMQNPRHLVRRRGQEARLRCSPMKGHSHVYWYRQLPEEGLKFMVYLQKENIIDESGMPKERFSAEFPKEGPSILRIQQVVRGDSAAYFCASSPTQVKVNQPQHFGDGTRLSIL.

This clonotype was seen only a few times. The rearrangement uses TRBV18 and TRBJ2-5, with D hard to call. CDR1 and CDR2 from the germline V gene are KGHSH and LQKENI. This CDR3 is 14 amino acids long. Between the trimmed V and J ends, which lost 3 bases and 1 base, there was a span of 9 bases. CDR3 bases: TGTGCCAGCTCACCGAGTAGATCCCAAGAGACCCAGTACTTC. Protein sequence: CASSPSRSQETQYF.

This clonotype was counted ten times or more. The V call is TRBV7-2, the J call TRBJ2-7; a weak D match, TRBD2 (5 bases). This CDR3 region has 14 residues. With 0 bases removed from V and 2 bases from J, the gap between germline ends came to 8 bases. Germline V CDR1 and CDR2: SGHTA, FQGNSA. CDR3 coding DNA: TGTGCCAGCAGCTTAGCGGGAGTAGCCTACGAGCAGTACTTC. This encodes CASSLAGVAYEQYF.

The chain links TRBV7-3 to TRBJ2-1; 11 bases agree with TRBD2. V lost 6 bases and J lost 5; bases outside the gene matches: 9. From germline, CDR1 is SGHTA and CDR2 FQGTGA. The CDR3 sequence is 16 residues long. CDR3 sequence reads: CASRSRGTSGNNEQFF. CDR3 coding DNA: TGTGCCAGCAGGTCCCGAGGGACTAGCGGTAACAATGAGCAGTTCTTC.

This clonotype occurred many times. The genes are TRBV7-6 and TRBJ2-7, with a tentative D call TRBD1 (6 bases). CDR1 SGHVS and CDR2 FNYEAQ come from the germline V gene. The CDR3 consists of 14 residues. V shed 3 bases and J shed 1 base, with 10 bases lying between them. The CDR3 DNA sequence: TGTGCCAGCAGCTTCCGACAGGAGTCCTACGAGCAGTACTTC. Amino acids: CASSFRQESYEQYF.

This clonotype was seen a handful of times. The rearrangement uses TRBV15 and TRBJ2-3, with D possibly called TRBD1 or TRBD2 (6 bases each). The CDR3 runs 16 residues. In germline, CDR1 is LNHNV, CDR2 YYDKDF (reference sequence). The germline V and J ends were trimmed by 6 bases and 1 base, with 17 bases remaining between them. The CDR3 spells CATRPLGGLGTDTQYF. CDR3 nucleotide sequence: TGTGCCACCAGACCCCTCGGGGGCCTGGGCACAGATACGCAGTATTTT.

The sample holds a few counts of this clonotype. The rearrangement links TRBV25-1 to TRBJ2-7; TRBD1 aligns across 8 bases. V shed 2 bases, J shed 6 bases, and the junction held 15 bases outside the gene matches. Germline CDR1 reads MGHDK; CDR2 reads SYGVNS. The CDR3 is 17 amino acids. This CDR3 reads CASSELTQQGVRSEQYF. CDR3 nucleotides: TGTGCCAGCAGTGAACTAACGCAACAGGGGGTACGGAGCGAGCAGTACTTC.

This chain uses TRBV7-9 with TRBJ2-3; the match to TRBD2 covers 11 bases. The germline gives CDR1 SEHNR, CDR2 FQNEAQ (reference sequence). The CDR3 covers 16 residues. V was pared by 4 bases and J by 4 bases, with 7 bases of the junction left unmatched. The CDR3 region is CASSSGGSGRADTQYF. The DNA of the CDR3 is TGTGCCAGCAGCTCCGGGGGTAGCGGGAGGGCAGATACGCAGTATTTT.

This clonotype was recorded at least ten times. The V gene is TRBV27, the J gene TRBJ1-1, with TRBD1 matching 10 bases. Germline values: CDR1 MNHEY, CDR2 SMNVEV (reference sequence). V lost 6 bases to trimming and J lost 1 base; unmatched junction nucleotides: 14. The CDR3 sequence is 18 residues long. The CDR3 region has the DNA TGTGCCAGCAGGCTTGGCATCGGACAGGGGGGAAAGAACACTGAAGCTTTCTTT. Residues: CASRLGIGQGGKNTEAFF.